Sequencing of this TCR beta chain was carried out in a study of shared clonotypes between healthy human individuals. The study's findings and limits: Sampling covered nothing but blood. Tissue TCR repertoires likely differ from those found in blood.

Remarks on this clone: The antigen is not known.

For unsorted samples, genomic DNA was extracted from 75 million to 90 million PBMCs. Splitting of each subset's genomic DNA was done evenly across several immunoSEQ plates. Libraries were prepared by immunoSEQ multiplex PCR; TCRdb keeps only in-frame clonotypes and omits some of them. The data show approximately 480,000 clones, about 79% seen once. Per germline, CDR1 SNHLY and CDR2 FYNNEI. This CDR3 spans 14 amino acids. Trimming pared 7 bases from V and 4 bases from J, leaving 16 bases between. The receptor was derived from a woman aged 40 to 55 in good health. Some clones in this sample may be carry-over from other donors' samples. Sequencing input: PBMCs. V is TRBV2 and J is TRBJ1-1; maybe TRBD1 (6 bases). CDR3 nucleotide sequence: TGTGCCAGCATAATTGAGGGGGGGACCACTGAAGCTTTCTTT. Its protein is CASIIEGGTTEAFF.